This T cell receptor (beta chain) is drawn from a study of cytomegalovirus exposure and HLA in healthy donors. V was cut by 5 bases and J by 14 bases, with 24 bases left in between. Germline V gene lookup returns CDR1 LNHDA and CDR2 SQIVND (reference sequence). This CDR3 has 14 residues. Profiled with immunoSEQ multiplex PCR; TCRdb holds only in-frame clones, not every one. The data contain 50,000 to 65,000 clones, just under 95% of them singletons. Sequenced material: PBMCs. V usage is TRBV19 and J usage is TRBJ2-5, with a possible D match to TRBD2 (5 bases). This sequence was found in a woman in her late teens or twenties in good health and CMV-seropositive. CDR3 amino acids: CASSPRVDWKQPYF. The CDR3 DNA is TGTGCCAGTAGTCCCCGAGTGGACTGGAAACAACCCTACTTC.